Below are 27 T cell receptor beta chains sequenced from a single sample in a study of T cell responses to AZD1222 COVID-19 vaccine. Profiling relied on immunoSEQ multiplex PCR, and the TCRdb table lists in-frame clones only, not all of them. The sample holds around 80,000 clones, about 88% seen once. This specimen consisted of peripheral blood, obtained on day 0 of AZD1222 vaccination. These receptors came from an adult in good health.

V and J are TRBV25-1 and TRBJ1-6; D ambiguous. The V end was cut by 8 bases, the J end by 3 bases, with 14 bases between. CDR3 size: 15 residues. From germline, CDR1 is MGHDK and CDR2 SYGVNS. The CDR3 nucleotides are TGTGCCAGCCATAAAGCTGGAGGCTATAATTCACCCCTCCACTTT. This sequence encodes CASHKAGGYNSPLHF.

This chain joins TRBV28 and TRBJ2-2, with 7 bases fitting TRBD1. CDR3 length: 17 residues. Germline CDR1 is MDHEN and CDR2 is SYDVKM. The V gene end was trimmed by 7 bases and the J gene end by 0 bases; junction bases not matched to a gene: 11. CDR3 sequence: CASTPGWGQTNTGELFF. The CDR3 DNA follows: TGTGCCAGCACCCCAGGGTGGGGACAGACGAACACCGGGGAGCTGTTTTTT.

The J gene is TRBJ1-1, the V gene TRBV6-5, with D hard to call. The CDR3 runs to 13 residues. The germline V gene encodes CDR1 MNHEY and CDR2 SVGAGI. V was shortened by 6 bases and J by 1 base, with 9 bases between the two germline ends. CDR3 in amino acids: CASSARGNTEAFF. CDR3 sequence (DNA): TGTGCCAGCAGCGCACGGGGGAACACTGAAGCTTTCTTT.

This sequence joins TRBV19 and TRBJ1-2, with D perhaps matching TRBD1 (5 bases). Germline-derived CDR1 and CDR2 are LNHDA and SQIVND (reference sequence). The CDR3 is 14 amino acids. Trimming stripped 4 bases from V and 4 bases from J, with 13 bases between. The CDR3 sequence is CASSTAGLSYGYTF. For the CDR3, the DNA is TGTGCCAGTAGTACGGCAGGGTTGAGCTATGGCTACACCTTC.

The genes are TRBV19 and TRBJ2-2; TRBD2 might be the D (6 bases). In germline, CDR1 is LNHDA, CDR2 SQIVND (reference sequence). This CDR3 contains 16 residues. V gave up 4 bases and J gave up 1 base, with 13 bases separating them. The CDR3: CASSTRLVGNTGELFF. In nucleotides, the CDR3 is TGTGCCAGTAGTACCAGACTAGTAGGGAACACCGGGGAGCTGTTTTTT.

The chain joins TRBV30 to TRBJ2-3, with 9 positions matching TRBD2. The germline CDR1 and CDR2 sequences are GTSNPN and SVGIG (reference sequence). Trimming removed 5 bases from V and 6 bases from J; junction bases left unmatched: 9. CDR3 length equals 14 residues. In DNA, the CDR3 is TGTGCCTGGGGCGGGGGGGGATCCAGGGATACGCAGTATTTT. This encodes CAWGGGGSRDTQYF. Drawing the rest from reference TRBV30 and TRBJ2-3, the complete variable domain is SQTIHQWPATLVQPVGSPLSLECTVEGTSNPNLYWYRQAAGRGLQLLFYSVGIGQISSEVPQNLSASRPQDRQFILSSKKLLLSDSGFYLCAWGGGGSRDTQYFGPGTRLTVL.

The gene calls are TRBV10-3 and TRBJ1-4; D is unclear. Germline V CDR1 and CDR2: ENHRY, SYGVKD. V was shortened by 10 bases and J by 8 bases, with 14 bases between the two germline ends. CDR3 size: 12 residues. In DNA, the CDR3 is TGTGCCACCGGGGAAGAACGGGAAAAACTGTTTTTT. Its protein product is CATGEEREKLFF.

This clone showed up just once. The genes are TRBV18 and TRBJ2-1, with D unclear. The V and J ends lost 2 bases and 5 bases respectively, with 7 bases between them. There are 13 residues in the CDR3. Germline loops: CDR1 KGHSH, CDR2 LQKENI. CDR3 sequence (DNA): TGTGCCAGCTCACCAAGTAAGGACAATGAGCAGTTCTTC. Translation gives CASSPSKDNEQFF.

This clone was detected only once. This chain uses TRBV18 with TRBJ1-5; D not resolved. The V end was cut by 1 base, the J end by 5 bases, with 9 bases between. Germline V gives CDR1 KGHSH, CDR2 LQKENI. CDR3 size: 14 residues. CDR3 protein: CASSPQGQDQPQHF. Here the CDR3 DNA reads TGTGCCAGCTCACCACAGGGCCAAGATCAGCCCCAGCATTTT.

J is TRBJ1-1 and V is TRBV12-3 or TRBV12-4; possibly TRBD1 for D (5 bases). CDR3 length: 11 amino acids. Trimming took 3 bases from V and 14 from J, leaving 13 bases between them. The chain's CDR3 is CASSLGGVAFF. The CDR3 nucleotides read TGTGCCAGCAGTTTGGGGGGGGTGGCGTTCTTT.

The genes are TRBV29-1 and TRBJ2-3; 9 bases fit TRBD2. V trimming: 4 bases; J trimming: 4 bases; junction bases outside the gene matches: 3. This CDR3 spans 13 amino acids. CDR1 is SQVTM, CDR2 ANQGSEA, per germline. As DNA, the CDR3 is TGCAGCGTTGTAAGACTAGCGGCAGATACGCAGTATTTT. The encoded protein is CSVVRLAADTQYF.

The chain links TRBV6-4 to TRBJ1-2; TRBD1 is a possible D gene (6 bases). The CDR3 covers 13 residues. Germline V gene data show CDR1 as MRHNA and CDR2 as SNTAGT. V was shortened by 3 bases and J by 4 bases, with 9 bases between the two germline ends. The DNA of the CDR3 is TGTGCCAGCAGTGAATCAGGGGTCTATGGCTACACCTTC. This gives the protein CASSESGVYGYTF.

The chain joins TRBV15 to TRBJ1-2; 7 bases align to TRBD1. The length of the CDR3 is 15 residues. Looked up from germline, CDR1 is LNHNV and CDR2 is YYDKDF (reference sequence). V was clipped by 0 bases and J by 7 bases; unmatched bases: 8. CDR3 amino acids: CATSRDRKGGGGYTF. The CDR3 coding sequence is TGTGCCACCAGCAGAGATCGTAAAGGGGGCGGTGGCTACACCTTC.

The gene calls are TRBV7-3 and TRBJ1-1, with D perhaps matching TRBD1 (6 bases). Germline lookup yields CDR1 SGHTA and CDR2 FQGTGA. V lost 3 bases, J lost 7 bases, and 15 bases lay in between. The CDR3 is made up of 14 amino acids. This chain's CDR3 is CASSFLGGRNEAFF. For the CDR3, the DNA is TGTGCCAGCAGCTTCCTGGGGGGCAGGAATGAAGCTTTCTTT. The variable domain in full, with the rest retrieved from reference TRBV7-3 and TRBJ1-1, is GAGVSQTPSNKVTEKGKYVELRCDPISGHTALYWYRQSLGQGPEFLIYFQGTGAADDSGLPNDRFFAVRPEGSVSTLKIQRTERGDSAVYLCASSFLGGRNEAFFGQGTRLTVV.

CDR3 nucleotide sequence: TGTGCCAGCAGTACGGCAGCCTATGGCTACACCTTC. Protein: CASSTAAYGYTF. The chain employs TRBV28 and TRBJ1-2, with no clear D. The V gene lost 5 bases and the J gene lost 4 bases, with 8 bases spanning the gap. This CDR3 contains 12 residues. Germline V gene sequence: CDR1 MDHEN, CDR2 SYDVKM.

V is TRBV6-1 and J is TRBJ1-2, with 10 bases that match TRBD1. The ends lost 3 bases at V and 7 bases at J; junction bases unmatched: 2. The CDR3 extends over 13 amino acids. Germline-derived CDR1 and CDR2 are MNHNS and SASEGT. The CDR3 DNA is TGTGCCAGCAGTGACCGGGACAGGGGTGGCTACACCTTC. Translated, it gives CASSDRDRGGYTF.

The gene calls are TRBV6-5 and TRBJ1-5; 8 bases fit TRBD1. V gave up 6 bases and J gave up 10 bases; unmatched junction bases: 11. Germline V gene sequence: CDR1 MNHEY, CDR2 SVGAGI. CDR3 length equals 14 residues. CDR3 DNA sequence: TGTGCCAGCAGCCCGACAGGGGTGACGGTTCCCCAGCATTTT. It translates to CASSPTGVTVPQHF.

This chain uses TRBV7-2 with TRBJ1-5; no firm D call. The germline V gene has CDR1 SGHTA and CDR2 FQGNSA. The V end was cut by 5 bases, the J end by 0 bases, with 8 bases between. The CDR3 sequence is 14 residues long. CDR3 bases: TGTGCCAGCAGCACATATATTAGCAATCAGCCCCAGCATTTT. It codes for CASSTYISNQPQHF. Variable domain in full (rest from reference TRBV7-2 and TRBJ1-5): GAGVSQSPSNKVTEKGKDVELRCDPISGHTALYWYRQSLGQGLEFLIYFQGNSAPDKSGLPSDRFSAERTGGSVSTLTIQRTQQEDSAVYLCASSTYISNQPQHFGDGTRLSIL.

This clone was picked up a small number of times. V gene TRBV30 combines with J gene TRBJ2-3, with 7 positions matching TRBD1. Germline V gene data show CDR1 as GTSNPN and CDR2 as SVGIG (reference sequence). V shed 5 bases, J shed 1 base, and the junction held 3 bases outside the gene matches. The CDR3 has 13 residues. The CDR3 nucleotides are TGTGCCTGGGGGGACAGTGGCACAGATACGCAGTATTTT. This encodes CAWGDSGTDTQYF.

This clone was observed a few times. The V call is TRBV18, the J call TRBJ2-7; D may match TRBD1 or TRBD2 (5 bases each). The CDR3 consists of 12 residues. Germline-derived CDR1 and CDR2 are KGHSH and LQKENI. V lost 3 bases to trimming and J lost 5 bases, with 8 bases between them. CDR3 protein: CASSPGTNEQYF. The CDR3 DNA sequence: TGTGCCAGCTCACCCGGGACGAACGAGCAGTACTTC.

V is TRBV28 and J is TRBJ2-7; a possible D gene is TRBD2 (6 bases). The CDR3 runs to 15 residues. Between the trimmed V and J ends, which lost 7 bases and 4 bases, there was a span of 20 bases. The germline V gene has CDR1 MDHEN and CDR2 SYDVKM. The CDR3 DNA reads as TGTGCCAGCATCCGAAGGAGAGGGAGGTCTTACGAGCAGTACTTC. This gives the protein CASIRRRGRSYEQYF.

The V gene is TRBV6-5, the J gene TRBJ1-1; unclear D gene. The CDR3 covers 14 residues. From germline, CDR1 is MNHEY and CDR2 SVGAGI. The V end was cut by 7 bases, the J end by 12 bases, with 24 bases between. The CDR3 reads CASTEPREPKVTFF. The CDR3 DNA reads TGTGCCAGCACCGAACCGCGGGAACCGAAGGTAACTTTCTTT.

The chain recombines TRBV18 with TRBJ2-3; D gene unclear. The germline V and J ends were trimmed by 2 bases and 6 bases, with 15 bases remaining between them. The CDR3 has 15 residues. The germline gives CDR1 KGHSH, CDR2 LQKENI. The CDR3 region has the DNA TGTGCCAGCTCACCAGTCGACGGTGCAGCGGATACGCAGTATTTT. This encodes CASSPVDGAADTQYF. The complete variable domain, with remaining parts taken from reference TRBV18 and TRBJ2-3, reads NAGVMQNPRHLVRRRGQEARLRCSPMKGHSHVYWYRQLPEEGLKFMVYLQKENIIDESGMPKERFSAEFPKEGPSILRIQQVVRGDSAAYFCASSPVDGAADTQYFGPGTRLTVL.

The genes are TRBV28 and TRBJ1-3; 7 positions match TRBD1. There are 19 residues in the CDR3. Germline lookup yields CDR1 MDHEN and CDR2 SYDVKM. V lost 5 bases to trimming and J lost 0 bases; unmatched junction nucleotides: 16. This chain's CDR3 is CASSPGDSSGRLSGNTIYF. The CDR3 bases are TGTGCCAGCAGTCCGGGGGACAGTTCTGGCCGTCTCTCTGGAAACACCATATATTTT. Looking up the rest from reference TRBV28 and TRBJ1-3 gives the full variable domain: DVKVTQSSRYLVKRTGEKVFLECVQDMDHENMFWYRQDPGLGLRLIYFSYDVKMKEKGDIPEGYSVSREKKERFSLILESASTNQTSMYLCASSPGDSSGRLSGNTIYFGEGSWLTVV.

V and J are TRBV15 and TRBJ1-3, with unresolved D. CDR1 and CDR2 from the germline V gene are LNHNV and YYDKDF (reference sequence). V was pared by 0 bases and J by 0 bases, with 12 bases between. This CDR3 region has 17 residues. The CDR3 DNA sequence: TGTGCCACCAGCAGAGAGGTGACGGTCCGCTCTGGAAACACCATATATTTT. Encoded protein: CATSREVTVRSGNTIYF.

This clone came up once. The chain carries TRBV29-1 and TRBJ1-1, with D tentatively TRBD1 (5 bases). V lost 8 bases to trimming and J lost 2 bases, with 12 bases between them. CDR1 is SQVTM, CDR2 ANQGSEA, per germline. The CDR3 consists of 12 residues. CDR3 residues: CSYGTANTEAFF. The CDR3 nucleotides read TGCAGCTACGGGACGGCCAACACTGAAGCTTTCTTT.

The chain recombines TRBV6-6 with TRBJ1-1, with D unclear. CDR1 is MNHNY, CDR2 SVGAGI, per germline (reference sequence). With 1 base removed from V and 5 bases from J, the gap between germline ends came to 11 bases. This CDR3 comprises 14 residues. The CDR3 bases are TGTGCCAGCAGTTACTACGAAGCAAAGACTGAAGCTTTCTTT. This encodes CASSYYEAKTEAFF.